A selection of T cell receptor beta chains follows, all from one sample in a study of graft-versus-host responses after intestinal transplantation. No cognate antigen is known for these TCRs. The method was immunoSEQ multiplex PCR; TCRdb's version includes in-frame clones alone and lacks a portion of them. The sample consists of more than 85,000 clones, 82% of them appearing once. The specimen comprised unstimulated CD4+ T cells sorted from spleen or lymph node cells, sampled before intestinal transplant. Source of these receptors: a human donor who received an intestinal transplant. The CDR3 runs from the conserved cysteine through the conserved F or W. D genes are given only for firm matches. Expanded clones get a size class; other rows say once, few or many, or leave the size out.

cdr3_nt	cdr3_aa	d_call	v_call	clone_size	j_call	cdr3_length
TGTGCCAGCAGTGTAAGCACAGATACGCAGTATTTT	CASSVSTDTQYF	.	TRBV2	.	TRBJ2-3	12
TGTGCCAGCAGCCAAGAACAGGGTATTCACTATGGCTACACCTTC	CASSQEQGIHYGYTF	.	TRBV4-2	.	TRBJ1-2	15
TGTGCCAGCAGCTCTAGCGGGAGGTTGTACCAAGAGACCCAGTACTTC	CASSSSGRLYQETQYF	TRBD2	TRBV7-2	.	TRBJ2-5	16
TGTGCCAGCAGTATCAGGGATCGTGATGGCTACACCTTC	CASSIRDRDGYTF	.	TRBV6-5	.	TRBJ1-2	13
TGTGCCAGCAGCGTAGGCCTAGCGGGAGTCACCGGGGAGCTGTTTTTT	CASSVGLAGVTGELFF	TRBD2	TRBV9	.	TRBJ2-2	16
TGTGCCAGCAGTTACCTAACCGGGGGGGCAGTCGGGGAGCTGTTTTTT	CASSYLTGGAVGELFF	TRBD2	TRBV6-6	.	TRBJ2-2	16
TGTGCCAGCAGTGAAGGGTGGCGGGGGGCGCAAGAGACCCAGTACTTC	CASSEGWRGAQETQYF	TRBD2	TRBV6-1	.	TRBJ2-5	16
TGTGCCAGTAGTTCCGGACAGGGGTACTCCTACGAGCAGTACTTC	CASSSGQGYSYEQYF	TRBD1	TRBV19	.	TRBJ2-7	15
TGTGCCAGCAGCGTAGGGGGGGGGCTTCCGAGCTCCTACAATGAGCAGTTCTTC	CASSVGGGLPSSYNEQFF	.	TRBV9	.	TRBJ2-1	18
TGTGCCAGCAGTTACTCGCGGGGCGGGTACGAGCAGTACTTC	CASSYSRGGYEQYF	.	TRBV6-5	.	TRBJ2-7	14
TGTGCCAGCAGCTTTGAGGTGAACACTGAAGCTTTCTTT	CASSFEVNTEAFF	.	TRBV5-8	.	TRBJ1-1	13
TGTGCCAGCAGCCCCCTCACCGGATACGGGACTGAAGCTTTCTTT	CASSPLTGYGTEAFF	.	TRBV7-9	.	TRBJ1-1	15
TGTGCCAGCAGCGTAGCTACTGGGGGGGAGAGCTCTGGAAACACCATATATTTT	CASSVATGGESSGNTIYF	.	TRBV9	.	TRBJ1-3	18
TGTGCCAGTGGGACAGCGAACACCGGGGAGCTGTTTTTT	CASGTANTGELFF	TRBD1	TRBV6-1	.	TRBJ2-2	13
TGTGCCAGCAGCTCCAATTCCTACGAGCAGTACTTC	CASSSNSYEQYF	.	TRBV11-2	.	TRBJ2-7	12
TGTGCCGCGGGACGTCGGGAGCAGTACTTC	CAAGRREQYF	.	TRBV6-1	.	TRBJ2-7	10
TGTGCCATCAGTGACCGGCAGGGAGGGAATGAGCAGTTCTTC	CAISDRQGGNEQFF	TRBD2	TRBV10-3	.	TRBJ2-1	14
TGTGCCAGCAGCGTATCGGCTAGCGGGAGGCTGGGGGAGCTGTTTTTT	CASSVSASGRLGELFF	TRBD2	TRBV9	.	TRBJ2-2	16
TGCGCCAGCAGCACCCACAGGGGGCGCACCTACAATGAGCAGTTCTTC	CASSTHRGRTYNEQFF	TRBD1	TRBV4-1	.	TRBJ2-1	16
TGTGCCAGCAGCCGAGATCTAGCGGCTCAGGTTGCCGGGACCCAGTACTTC	CASSRDLAAQVAGTQYF	TRBD2	TRBV7-6	.	TRBJ2-5	17
TGTGCCAGCAGTCTAGGACAGTTTAACTATGGCTACACCTTC	CASSLGQFNYGYTF	.	TRBV28	.	TRBJ1-2	14
TGTGCCAGCAGCCTAGCGGGGGAAGGGGAGACCCAGTACTTC	CASSLAGEGETQYF	TRBD2	TRBV4-2	.	TRBJ2-5	14
TGCGCCAGCAGCTTGGAGATCGGGCAGGGATCAGTCTACGAGCAGTACTTC	CASSLEIGQGSVYEQYF	.	TRBV5-1	.	TRBJ2-7	17
TGTGCCAGCAGCCAAAGTGCCGGGTGGAGGGAGACCCAGTACTTC	CASSQSAGWRETQYF	.	TRBV4-2	.	TRBJ2-5	15
TGTGCCAGCAGCTTTGGCGGCCAAGAGACCCAGTACTTC	CASSFGGQETQYF	.	TRBV7-2	.	TRBJ2-5	13
TGTGCCAGCAGCCCCGGGACAGACTGGAACATTCAGTACTTC	CASSPGTDWNIQYF	TRBD1	TRBV5-4	.	TRBJ2-4	14
TGTGCCAGCAGCTCGTACCCGGCAGATACGCAGTATTTT	CASSSYPADTQYF	.	TRBV7-2	.	TRBJ2-3	13
TGCGCCAGCAGTGACGTGTACAATGAGCAGTTCTTC	CASSDVYNEQFF	.	TRBV10-2	.	TRBJ2-1	12
TGTGCCAGCAGCGTAGGCGGTAATTCCTACGAGCAGTACTTC	CASSVGGNSYEQYF	.	TRBV9	.	TRBJ2-7	14
TGTGCCAGCAGACAATCGGGGGGCGCCGCCCCGCAGTATTTT	CASRQSGGAAPQYF	.	TRBV6-5	.	TRBJ2-3	14
TGTGCCATCAGGGCAGGTGGACAGGGGATTGCCGAGCAGTTCTTC	CAIRAGGQGIAEQFF	TRBD1	TRBV10-3	.	TRBJ2-1	15
TGCGCCAGCAGCGAACAGGGGGCGGACGAGCAGTACTTC	CASSEQGADEQYF	TRBD1	TRBV5-1	few	TRBJ2-7	13
TGCGCCAGCAGCTGGCACCCTGACAGGGAAGTGACAGATACGCAGTATTTT	CASSWHPDREVTDTQYF	TRBD1	TRBV5-1	.	TRBJ2-3	17